This TCR beta chain was observed in a study of identical twins (dated by TCRdb to the mid-2010s). Context from the whole study: To test whether fetal clonotypes persist, the study used deep sequencing on TCR alpha and beta repertoires from monozygotic twins, unrelated adults of various ages, and cord blood. To rule out contamination, replicate twin experiments were performed at different times with different library preparation protocols.

Only healthy Caucasian donors were included. Receptor amplification or capture employed 5' RACE. Sequencing used an Illumina HiSeq 2000. Template switching added a universal primer binding site, and the final cDNA carried a unique molecular identifier that allowed TCR cDNA molecules to be counted accurately. Specific primers in the conserved constant-segment region were used to synthesize first-strand cDNA for the TCR alpha and beta chains. Each cDNA library was double barcoded, with a SMART-Mk sample barcode plus Illumina barcodes, to control for contamination. TruSeq adapter sequences along with Illumina sample barcodes were introduced in two successive PCR steps. TCR alpha and beta cDNA libraries were sequenced on the Illumina HiSeq platform with custom primers. On the authors' methods: MiGEC processed the raw reads to extract unique molecular identifiers, while MiXCR was used to determine the CDR3 positions. For each individual, recombination models were inferred using an EM algorithm with the repgenHMM and IGoR tools. The analysis of shared clonotypes was done with the tcR package in R, with sharing normalized by the product of cloneset sizes. To study raw recombination without the effects of thymic and clonal selection, out-of-frame nonproductive sequences were analyzed. TCRdb ran its own pipeline on the public reads, namely fastp trimming at Q25 and MiXCR clone calling, and kept in-frame beta chains. Merged by CDR3 protein, the rows form single entries marked with the most common genes and DNA. These V and J calls are TCRdb output, not the study's own analysis. In this sample the table shows 1.5 million to 2 million distinct CDR3 sequences, under 35% of which occur a single time. The top ten clonotypes cover around 0.3% of the sample.

Here is what the overall study found, with its caveats: Conclusions relied on cross-sectional statistical analysis, since the same donors could not be followed over many years. Compared with coincidental sharing between unrelated individuals, out-of-frame TCR alpha sequences shared between twins had an excess of sequences with low generation probability. Abundant cord blood beta clonotypes carried fewer insertions; young adult naive repertoires showed a weaker similar trend, while memory repertoires showed none. Excess twin sharing in beta out-of-frame sequences was weaker because fewer shared sequences lowered the signal-to-noise ratio. Invariant T cells such as MAIT and iNKT could partly confound zero-insertion analyses, although diverse VJ usage argued against such confounding for most clonotypes. In monozygotic twins, out-of-frame TCR alpha sharing was systematically underestimated by recombination models, although the models agreed with sharing between unrelated individuals.

In its sample, this clonotype was seen a few times. Its antigen is unknown. Base quality data are lacking; no much larger clone is found one base away. The source of this sequence is a newborn girl in good health. Sequencing used cord blood.

The nucleotide sequence reads as follows: TGTGCCAGCAGCACCACAGGGGAATACTATGGCTACACCTTC. This yields the protein CASSTTGEYYGYTF. The receptor chain draws on TRBV7-2 and TRBJ1-2, with TRBD1 matching 7 junction bases. The CDR3 runs 14 residues from the cysteine to the phenylalanine. Just the 42-base CDR3 DNA is kept, in frame starting at base 1. The germline V gene sets CDR1 to SGHTA and CDR2 to FQGNSA. Here V drops 5 bases and J drops 3 bases, and the junction holds 6 bases not matched to any gene.